This paragraph covers one T cell receptor beta chain sequence. This sample is part of a study of T cell responses to AZD1222 COVID-19 vaccine. The method was immunoSEQ multiplex PCR; TCRdb's version includes in-frame clones alone and lacks a portion of them. The sample shows roughly 130,000 clones, approximately 88% of them seen only once. The CDR3 consists of 16 residues. The germline CDR1 and CDR2 sequences are WNHNN and SYGVQD (reference sequence). With 1 base clipped from V and 0 bases from J, the junction kept 6 bases outside the gene matches. The TCR sequence derives from an adult in good health. The chain links TRBV10-1 to TRBJ2-7; 7 positions agree with TRBD2. Specimen: peripheral blood, collected on day 0 of AZD1222 vaccination. In nucleotides, the CDR3 is TGCGCCAGCAGTGAGTTCCCTGGGACTACCTCCTACGAGCAGTACTTC. Its protein is CASSEFPGTTSYEQYF.